These 13 T cell receptor beta chains originate from one sample sequenced in a study of T cell repertoires in cytomegalovirus infection. TCRdb ran MiXCR on the reads and lists one entry per CDR3 protein. Among about 140,000 distinct CDR3 sequences, about 6.5% were seen once, and the ten largest hold about a sixth. Sequencing input: PBMCs. Source of these receptors: a human donor in good health (CMV status not recorded). Some clones in this sample may be carry-over from other donors' samples.

This clonotype was observed at least ten times. This rearrangement joins TRBV6-2 or TRBV6-3 to TRBJ2-7; possible D gene TRBD1, 5 bases. Germline V gene data show CDR1 as MNHEY and CDR2 as SVGEGT. Trimming pared 7 bases from V and 2 bases from J, leaving 15 bases between. The CDR3 length is 14 residues. The CDR3 DNA is TGTGCCAGCAAGGCCCTCGCAGGGCCCTACGAGCAGTACTTC. Encoded protein: CASKALAGPYEQYF.

The sample holds many counts of this clonotype. The J gene is TRBJ2-3, the V gene TRBV7-2; no firm D call. Deletions cut 0 bases from V and 12 bases from J, with 10 bases between. The CDR3 length is 12 residues. Germline V gene sequence: CDR1 SGHTA, CDR2 FQGNSA. For the CDR3, the DNA is TGTGCCAGCAGCTTAGCGGGCCAAGCCCAGTATTTT. It codes for CASSLAGQAQYF.

This chain joins TRBV12-3 or TRBV12-4 and TRBJ2-5; TRBD1 matches at 10 bases. Losses at the gene ends were 6 bases for V and 3 bases for J; bases not matched to a gene: 10. This CDR3 has 16 residues. The CDR3 region is CASSNAPGQGKETQYF. In DNA form, the CDR3 reads TGTGCCAGCAGCAATGCACCGGGACAGGGGAAAGAGACCCAGTACTTC.

The sample holds many counts of this clonotype. The chain combines TRBV25-1 with TRBJ1-6; 7 bases agree with TRBD1. This CDR3 is 15 amino acids long. Trimming cost V 6 bases and J 7 bases; bases outside gene matches: 9. Germline V gives CDR1 MGHDK, CDR2 SYGVNS. CDR3 sequence (DNA): TGTGCCAGCAGCAGCCCGACAGGGAGGAATTCACCCCTCCACTTT. It is translated as CASSSPTGRNSPLHF.

The table lists this clonotype with many counts. The rearrangement links TRBV28 to TRBJ2-7; D gene unclear. CDR1 and CDR2 from the germline V gene are MDHEN and SYDVKM. Trimming took off 8 bases at V and 0 bases at J, with 11 bases between the two ends. This CDR3 region has 13 residues. The CDR3 loop reads CASLSPGSYEQYF. The CDR3 DNA is TGTGCCAGCCTAAGCCCGGGCTCCTACGAGCAGTACTTC.

This clonotype was seen repeatedly, ten times or more. The chain recombines TRBV5-1 with TRBJ2-3, with D possibly being TRBD1 (6 bases). The germline gives CDR1 SGHRS, CDR2 YFSETQ. CDR3 length: 15 residues. The V gene lost 0 bases and the J gene lost 3 bases, with 11 bases spanning the gap. CDR3 in amino acids: CASSLETGSTDTQYF. CDR3 coding DNA: TGCGCCAGCAGCTTGGAGACAGGCTCTACAGATACGCAGTATTTT.

The rearrangement joins TRBV2 to TRBJ2-7, with TRBD1 matching over 7 bases. Germline V gives CDR1 SNHLY, CDR2 FYNNEI. The CDR3 totals 14 residues. V lost 0 bases, J lost 8 bases, and 7 bases stayed unmatched. Here the CDR3 DNA reads TGTGCCAGCAGTGAAGCCGGGACAGCCAGCAAGCAGTACTTC. Encoded protein: CASSEAGTASKQYF.

This clonotype came up many times. The CDR3 DNA follows: TGTGCCAGCAGCGTACCCCGGGACAGGGGTGCCTACGAGCAGTACTTC. Translated: CASSVPRDRGAYEQYF. This chain uses TRBV7-2 with TRBJ2-7, with TRBD1 matching over 10 bases. V was clipped by 5 bases and J by 2 bases; unmatched bases: 9. CDR1 is SGHTA and CDR2 is FQGNSA in the germline V gene. The CDR3 is 16 amino acids.

This clonotype was counted at least ten times. The chain combines TRBV28 with TRBJ2-7; 8 nucleotides agree with TRBD2. This CDR3 has 15 residues. Germline values: CDR1 MDHEN, CDR2 SYDVKM. V lost 2 bases, J lost 1 base, and 4 bases stayed unmatched. CDR3 sequence: CASSLPSGPSYEQYF. CDR3 in DNA: TGTGCCAGCAGTTTACCTAGCGGGCCGTCCTACGAGCAGTACTTC.

This clonotype appeared many times. The rearrangement uses TRBV7-2 and TRBJ1-1; D gene unclear. This CDR3 is 13 amino acids long. Germline CDR1 and CDR2: SGHTA and FQGNSA. V dropped 4 bases and J dropped 6 bases, with 12 bases sitting between them. Here the CDR3 reads CASSSPFNAEAFF. CDR3 sequence (DNA): TGTGCCAGCAGCTCACCGTTTAACGCTGAAGCTTTCTTT.

This clonotype was seen ten or more times. The chain combines TRBV18 with TRBJ2-6, with D unclear. The germline V and J ends were trimmed by 4 bases and 0 bases, with 7 bases remaining between them. Per germline, CDR1 KGHSH and CDR2 LQKENI. CDR3 size: 15 residues. CDR3 DNA sequence: TGTGCCAGCTCACGGGTTGCCTCTGGGGCCAACGTCCTGACTTTC. It specifies CASSRVASGANVLTF.

In this sample, this clonotype turned up many times. The chain uses TRBV7-9 and TRBJ1-6, with TRBD1 identical over 7 bases. V was pared by 3 bases and J by 8 bases, with 1 base of the junction left unmatched. This CDR3 comprises 13 residues. Germline V lookup: CDR1 SEHNR, CDR2 FQNEAQ (reference sequence). In DNA, the CDR3 is TGTGCCAGCAGCTTTGGACAGGATTCACCCCTCCACTTT. Protein product: CASSFGQDSPLHF.

This clonotype was counted only a few times. The gene calls are TRBV30 and TRBJ1-1; 8 bases align to TRBD1. Trimming at V came to 3 bases and at J to 4 bases, leaving 4 bases not matched to a gene. Germline V lookup: CDR1 GTSNPN, CDR2 SVGIG (reference sequence). The CDR3 runs 13 residues. The CDR3 nucleotides read TGTGCCTGGAGAAGGGACAGGCGCACTGAAGCTTTCTTT. It encodes CAWRRDRRTEAFF.